Reported below is one TCR beta chain. The sample originates from a study of blood T cell repertoires in COVID-19. The method was immunoSEQ multiplex PCR; TCRdb's version includes in-frame clones alone and lacks a portion of them. This sample has roughly 39,000 clones, with approximately 90% found just once. CDR1 is SGHRS and CDR2 is YFSETQ in the germline V gene. The CDR3 totals 16 residues. Trimming cost V 4 bases and J 0 bases, with 17 bases left between them. The source material was peripheral blood. The chain employs TRBV5-1 and TRBJ2-7; tentatively, D is TRBD2 (6 bases). The clonotype comes from a human donor in a cohort sampled during active COVID-19. The CDR3 DNA sequence: TGCGCCAGCAGCCCGAACGGGGGTTCTAGCTCCTACGAGCAGTACTTC. Encoded protein: CASSPNGGSSSYEQYF.